Listed below are T cell receptor beta chains from one sample, sequenced in a study of graft-versus-host responses after intestinal transplantation. Libraries were prepared by immunoSEQ multiplex PCR; TCRdb keeps only in-frame clonotypes and omits some of them. The sample shows tens of thousands of clones, 88% of them seen only once. These receptors' targets are unknown. The input for sequencing was unstimulated CD4+ T cells sorted from spleen or lymph node cells, taken before transplant. These receptors were obtained from a human donor who was the organ donor for an intestinal transplant. Both conserved end residues are part of each CDR3. D genes are given only for firm matches. Expanded clones get a size class; other rows say once, few or many, or leave the size out.

abundance	j_gene	v_gene	d_gene	CDR3aa	CDR3nt
once	TRBJ2-5	TRBV10-2	TRBD2	CASSVTSGAQETQYF	TGCGCCAGCAGTGTGACTAGCGGGGCCCAAGAGACCCAGTACTTC
.	TRBJ1-4	TRBV11-3	.	CASSFGSELGLYNEKLFF	TGTGCCAGCAGCTTCGGATCGGAACTCGGACTGTATAATGAAAAACTGTTTTTT
.	TRBJ2-7	TRBV9	TRBD1	CASSSTGASSYEQYF	TGTGCCAGCAGTTCCACAGGGGCTAGCTCCTACGAGCAGTACTTC
.	TRBJ2-1	TRBV7-2	.	CASSLSGGNYNEQFF	TGTGCCAGCAGCTTATCCGGCGGGAACTACAATGAGCAGTTCTTC
.	TRBJ2-1	TRBV6-5	TRBD2	CASSYSGLAGSNEQFF	TGTGCCAGCAGTTACTCGGGACTAGCAGGTTCCAATGAGCAGTTCTTC
.	TRBJ2-3	TRBV4-3	.	CASSQKLLEFPDTQYF	TGCGCCAGCAGCCAAAAGCTCCTAGAATTCCCAGATACGCAGTATTTT
.	TRBJ2-3	TRBV7-3	.	CASSRGGSTDTQYF	TGTGCCAGCAGCCGGGGTGGGAGCACAGATACGCAGTATTTT
.	TRBJ1-2	TRBV6-1	.	CASSRAGGPLYGYTF	TGTGCCAGCAGCCGTGCGGGGGGGCCCCTCTATGGCTACACCTTC
.	TRBJ1-1	TRBV6-5	.	CASRKGGRAEAFF	TGTGCCAGCAGAAAAGGGGGTAGGGCTGAAGCTTTCTTT
.	TRBJ2-5	TRBV5-4	TRBD2	CASSWFGGRETQYF	TGTGCCAGCAGCTGGTTCGGCGGGAGAGAGACCCAGTACTTC
.	TRBJ2-7	TRBV6-1	TRBD2	CASRIAGATYEQYF	TGTGCCAGCAGGATAGCGGGGGCCACCTACGAGCAGTACTTC
.	TRBJ2-5	TRBV25-1	TRBD2	CASSEFPQRGGRETQYF	TGTGCCAGCAGTGAATTCCCCCAGCGGGGGGGGCGGGAGACCCAGTACTTC
few	TRBJ2-7	TRBV29-1	.	CSANRDYEQYF	TGCAGCGCAAACAGGGATTACGAGCAGTACTTC
.	TRBJ2-3	TRBV5-5	TRBD1	CASSLGGTGGTDTQYF	TGTGCCAGCAGCTTGGGGGGGACAGGGGGGACAGATACGCAGTATTTT
few	TRBJ2-1	TRBV7-6	TRBD2	CASSLGSVGGSYNEQFF	TGTGCCAGCAGCTTAGGGAGTGTCGGGGGGTCCTACAATGAGCAGTTCTTC
.	TRBJ1-5	TRBV19	TRBD1	CASSIWDRNQPQHF	TGTGCCAGTAGTATTTGGGACAGAAATCAGCCCCAGCATTTT
once	TRBJ2-7	TRBV5-1	TRBD2	CASSLTVARGEQYF	TGCGCCAGCAGCTTGACGGTTGCGCGGGGGGAGCAGTACTTC
once	TRBJ2-4	TRBV5-5	TRBD1	CASSLTGGADIQYF	TGTGCCAGCAGCCTAACAGGGGGCGCGGACATTCAGTACTTC
.	TRBJ1-2	TRBV7-9	.	CASSGEVPGSGGYTF	TGTGCCAGCAGTGGCGAAGTCCCAGGGTCGGGCGGCTACACCTTC
.	TRBJ2-3	TRBV10-3	TRBD1	CAIRGTGFDTQYF	TGTGCCATCAGGGGGACAGGGTTCGATACGCAGTATTTT
once	TRBJ1-6	TRBV11-2	.	CASSSAGSGIDSPLHF	TGTGCCAGCAGCTCCGCAGGGTCAGGTATAGATTCACCCCTCCACTTT
.	TRBJ2-1	TRBV29-1	.	CSVSLVGDSEQFF	TGCAGCGTTAGCTTAGTAGGAGATAGTGAGCAGTTCTTC
.	TRBJ2-1	TRBV5-1	.	CASSPHSTSHEQFF	TGCGCCAGCAGCCCGCACAGCACTAGCCATGAGCAGTTCTTC
.	TRBJ2-7	TRBV28	.	CASSPGLQGISYEQYF	TGTGCCAGCAGCCCGGGGTTGCAGGGGATATCCTACGAGCAGTACTTC
once	TRBJ1-6	TRBV19	.	CASSIKATGPLHF	TGTGCCAGTAGTATTAAGGCGACAGGACCCCTCCACTTT
few	TRBJ1-2	TRBV18	.	CASSPAGRTDGYTF	TGTGCCAGCTCACCAGCGGGCAGGACTGATGGCTACACCTTC
.	TRBJ1-1	TRBV28	.	CASKRGTAFF	TGTGCCAGCAAGAGAGGTACGGCTTTCTTT
.	TRBJ2-5	TRBV28	.	CASSEVTVRETQYF	TGTGCCAGCAGCGAGGTGACCGTTCGGGAGACCCAGTACTTC
.	TRBJ2-1	TRBV9	.	CASSVARGADEQFF	TGTGCCAGCAGCGTAGCTCGTGGGGCGGATGAGCAGTTCTTC
.	TRBJ2-5	TRBV2	TRBD2	CASSEKRLAGGWETQYF	TGTGCCAGCAGTGAAAAAAGACTAGCGGGGGGGTGGGAGACCCAGTACTTC
.	TRBJ1-3	TRBV5-1	.	CASSSAGDGNTIYF	TGCGCCAGCAGCTCCGCGGGGGATGGAAACACCATATATTTT